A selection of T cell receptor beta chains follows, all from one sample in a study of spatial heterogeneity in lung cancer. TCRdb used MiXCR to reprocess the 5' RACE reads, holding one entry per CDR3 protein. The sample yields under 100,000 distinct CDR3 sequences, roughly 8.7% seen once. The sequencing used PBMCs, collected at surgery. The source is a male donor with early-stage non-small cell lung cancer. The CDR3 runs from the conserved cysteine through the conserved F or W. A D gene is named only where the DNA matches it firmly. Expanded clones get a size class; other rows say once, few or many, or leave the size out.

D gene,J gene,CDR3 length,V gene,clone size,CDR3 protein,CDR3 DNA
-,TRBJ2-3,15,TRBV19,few,CASTIEPYRTDTQYF,TGTGCCAGTACCATCGAGCCCTACCGCACAGATACGCAGTATTTT
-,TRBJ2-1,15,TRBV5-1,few,CASSQDPDFYNEQFF,TGCGCCAGCAGCCAGGACCCAGACTTCTACAATGAGCAGTTCTTC
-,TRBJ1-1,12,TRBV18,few,CASSPGPTEAFF,TGTGCCAGCTCTCCCGGGCCCACTGAAGCTTTCTTT
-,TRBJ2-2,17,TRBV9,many,CASSVAIALQSTGELFF,TGTGCCAGCAGCGTCGCTATAGCCCTACAATCCACCGGGGAGCTGTTTTTT
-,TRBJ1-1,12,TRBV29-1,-,CSAAGETPKAFF,TGCAGCGCGGCCGGGGAAACTCCAAAGGCTTTCTTT
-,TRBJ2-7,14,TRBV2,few,CASIERYRVGEQYF,TGTGCCAGCATCGAACGGTATAGGGTAGGCGAGCAGTACTTC
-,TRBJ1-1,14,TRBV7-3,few,CASSPGRMNTEAFF,TGTGCCAGCAGCCCAGGACGTATGAACACTGAAGCTTTCTTT
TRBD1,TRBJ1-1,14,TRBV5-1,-,CASRQGVENTEAFF,TGCGCCAGCAGACAGGGGGTGGAGAACACTGAAGCTTTCTTT
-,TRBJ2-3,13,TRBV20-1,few,CSAGPGSTDTQYF,TGCAGTGCCGGCCCGGGTTCCACAGATACGCAGTATTTT
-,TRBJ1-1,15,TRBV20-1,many,CSASPTGGLNTEAFF,TGCAGTGCTAGCCCTACGGGGGGCCTCAACACTGAAGCTTTCTTT
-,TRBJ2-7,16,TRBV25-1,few,CASSESSRRGKYEQYF,TGTGCCAGCAGTGAATCGTCGAGGAGGGGGAAATACGAGCAGTACTTC
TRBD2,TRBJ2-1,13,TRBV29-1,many,CSGEGFLYNEQFF,TGCAGCGGGGAGGGGTTTCTCTACAATGAGCAGTTCTTC
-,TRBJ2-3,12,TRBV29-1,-,CSVGKATDTQYF,TGCAGCGTCGGGAAGGCCACAGATACGCAGTATTTT
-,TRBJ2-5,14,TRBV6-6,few,CASSFGGSQETQYF,TGTGCCAGCAGTTTTGGAGGATCCCAAGAGACCCAGTACTTC
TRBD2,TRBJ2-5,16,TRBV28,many,CASSFFGGRARETQYF,TGTGCCAGCAGTTTTTTTGGTGGGAGGGCCCGAGAGACCCAGTACTTC
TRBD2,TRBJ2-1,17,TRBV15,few,CATSLTLSGGAWNEQFF,TGTGCCACCAGCCTAACACTTAGCGGGGGAGCATGGAATGAGCAGTTCTTC
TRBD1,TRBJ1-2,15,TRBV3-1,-,CASSRRDREGYGYTF,TGTGCCAGCAGCCGAAGGGACAGGGAGGGCTATGGCTACACCTTC
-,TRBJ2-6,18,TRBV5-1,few,CASSLGAGANSGANVLTF,TGCGCCAGCAGCTTGGGGGCAGGGGCGAATTCTGGGGCCAACGTCCTGACTTTC
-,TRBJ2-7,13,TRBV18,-,CASSPLGPYEQYF,TGTGCCAGCTCGCCCTTAGGACCCTACGAGCAGTACTTC
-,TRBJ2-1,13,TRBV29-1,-,CSAEQGPYNEQFF,TGCAGCGCTGAGCAGGGTCCCTACAATGAGCAGTTCTTC
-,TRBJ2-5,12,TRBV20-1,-,CSAKQGGETQYF,TGCAGTGCAAAACAGGGAGGAGAGACCCAGTACTTC
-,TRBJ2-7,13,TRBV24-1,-,CATSEAGSYEQYF,TGTGCCACCAGTGAGGCCGGCTCCTACGAGCAGTACTTC
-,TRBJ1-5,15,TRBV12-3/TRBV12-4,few,CASSPGQHSNQPQHF,TGTGCCAGCAGTCCCGGACAGCATAGCAATCAGCCCCAGCATTTT
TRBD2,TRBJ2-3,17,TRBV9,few,CASSLQGGLAGKDTQYF,TGTGCCAGCAGCCTTCAAGGAGGGTTAGCGGGGAAGGATACGCAGTATTTT
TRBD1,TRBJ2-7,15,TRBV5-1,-,CASSEFGGQAYEQYF,TGCGCCAGCAGCGAATTCGGGGGACAGGCCTACGAGCAGTACTTC
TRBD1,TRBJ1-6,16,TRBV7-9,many,CASSLSGTGGPAALHF,TGTGCCAGCAGCCTATCCGGGACAGGGGGCCCTGCGGCCCTCCACTTT
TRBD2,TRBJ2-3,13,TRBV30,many,CAWTSGNTDTQYF,TGTGCTTGGACTAGCGGAAACACAGATACGCAGTATTTT
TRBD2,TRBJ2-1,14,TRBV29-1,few,CSAAGTSGRNEQFF,TGCAGCGCTGCCGGGACTAGCGGGAGAAATGAGCAGTTCTTC
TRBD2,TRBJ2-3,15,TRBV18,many,CASSNGLAGGDTQYF,TGTGCCAGCTCAAACGGACTAGCGGGAGGTGATACGCAGTATTTT
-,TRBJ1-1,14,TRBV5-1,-,CASSLLTLNTEAFF,TGCGCCAGCAGCTTGCTTACCTTGAACACTGAAGCTTTCTTT
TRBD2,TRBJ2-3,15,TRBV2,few,CASSAERERTDTQYF,TGTGCCAGCAGTGCGGAGCGGGAGAGGACAGATACGCAGTATTTT
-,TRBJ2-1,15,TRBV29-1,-,CSVDMAVRPYNEQFF,TGCAGCGTGGACATGGCGGTCCGCCCCTACAATGAGCAGTTCTTC
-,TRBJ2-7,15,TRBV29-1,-,CSVTRSDRNSYEQYF,TGCAGCGTTACCCGATCCGACAGGAACTCCTACGAGCAGTACTTC
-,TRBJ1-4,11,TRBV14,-,CASIRAEKLFF,TGTGCCAGCATCCGGGCCGAAAAACTGTTTTTT
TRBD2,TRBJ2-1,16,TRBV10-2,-,CASHDRAGGIYNEQFF,TGCGCCAGCCACGATCGGGCGGGGGGGATCTACAATGAGCAGTTCTTC
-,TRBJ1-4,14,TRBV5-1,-,CASSLVGPGEKLFF,TGCGCCAGCAGCTTGGTGGGTCCAGGGGAAAAACTGTTTTTT
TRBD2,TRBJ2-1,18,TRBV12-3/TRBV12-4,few,CASRPGLAGGPSYNEQFF,TGTGCCAGCAGACCGGGACTAGCGGGAGGGCCCTCCTACAATGAGCAGTTCTTC
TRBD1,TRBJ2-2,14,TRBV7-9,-,CASSLQGAIGELFF,TGTGCCAGCAGCTTACAGGGGGCTATCGGGGAGCTGTTTTTT
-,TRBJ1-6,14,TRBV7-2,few,CASSRGTDYSPLHF,TGTGCCAGCAGCCGGGGGACGGATTATTCACCCCTCCACTTT
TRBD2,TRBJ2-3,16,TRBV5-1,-,CASSEGLAVSTDTQYF,TGCGCCAGCAGCGAAGGACTAGCGGTGAGCACAGATACGCAGTATTTT
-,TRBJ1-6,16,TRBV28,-,CASSSPRGVGNSPLHF,TGTGCCAGCAGCTCACCACGGGGGGTAGGTAATTCACCCCTCCACTTT
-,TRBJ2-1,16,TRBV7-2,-,CASSLIGGTTYNEQFF,TGTGCCAGCAGCTTAATCGGCGGGACCACCTACAATGAGCAGTTCTTC
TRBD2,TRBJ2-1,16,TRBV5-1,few,CASSLGAGTSVDEQFF,TGCGCCAGCAGCTTGGGAGCCGGGACTAGCGTTGATGAGCAGTTCTTC
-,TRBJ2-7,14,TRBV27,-,CASSLGTIPYEQYF,TGTGCCAGCAGTCTCGGGACAATACCCTACGAGCAGTACTTC
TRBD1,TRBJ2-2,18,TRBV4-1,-,CASSQAPGQGGNTGELFF,TGCGCCAGCAGCCAAGCCCCGGGACAGGGGGGGAACACCGGGGAGCTGTTTTTT
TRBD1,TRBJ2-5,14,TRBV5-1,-,CASSPTGTGETQYF,TGCGCCAGCAGCCCGACAGGGACCGGAGAGACCCAGTACTTC
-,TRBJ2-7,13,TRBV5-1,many,CASSWDGFYEQYF,TGCGCCAGCAGCTGGGACGGATTCTACGAGCAGTACTTC
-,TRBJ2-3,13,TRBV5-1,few,CASSLAARDTQYF,TGCGCCAGCAGCTTGGCCGCCCGAGATACGCAGTATTTT
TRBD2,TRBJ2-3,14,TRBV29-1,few,CSARLAASTDTQYF,TGCAGCGCCCGACTAGCGGCTAGCACAGATACGCAGTATTTT
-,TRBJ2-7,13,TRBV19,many,CASSPRGRGEQYF,TGTGCCAGTAGCCCACGGGGCCGAGGGGAGCAGTACTTC
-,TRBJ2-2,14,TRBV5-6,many,CASSSGSRTGELFF,TGTGCCAGCAGCTCGGGCTCGCGGACCGGGGAGCTGTTTTTT
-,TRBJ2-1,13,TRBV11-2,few,CASSSSTYNEQFF,TGTGCCAGCAGCTCCTCTACATACAATGAGCAGTTCTTC
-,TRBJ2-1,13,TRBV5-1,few,CASSSSQGNEQFF,TGCGCCAGCAGCTCGTCACAGGGCAATGAGCAGTTCTTC